This T cell receptor beta chain comes out of a study of blood T cell repertoires in COVID-19. Study summary: The United States, Italy and Spain were the sources of the acute and convalescent COVID-19 samples.

Assay: immunoSEQ multiplex PCR; the TCRdb copy retains only in-frame clones and omits some. The data show about 91,000 clones, with roughly 82% seen just once and less than 9% held by the top ten. This clone was picked up one time. Per the germline V gene, CDR1 is MNHNY and CDR2 is SVGAGI (reference sequence). V dropped 4 bases and J dropped 8; count of bases not matched to a gene: 6. The CDR3 has 13 amino acids. The sample comprised peripheral blood. The chain has TRBV6-6 and TRBJ1-2; 8 nucleotides line up with TRBD1. The sequence derives from a man aged 50 or older with active or convalescent COVID-19. The CDR3 loop is CASSFSGGEGYTF. In DNA, the CDR3 is TGTGCCAGCAGTTTTTCAGGGGGCGAGGGCTACACCTTC.